A selection of T cell receptor beta chains follows, all from one sample in a study of identical twins. Using its own MiXCR run on the 5' RACE reads, TCRdb lists one record per CDR3 protein. Counted here are approximately 700,000 distinct CDR3 sequences, over 15% occurring once; the ten biggest clones make up under 15%. A further study also used this sample, focusing on T cells expressing NK-cell markers.

Input material: PBMCs. These receptors originate from a woman aged 18-29 years in good health. Both conserved end residues are part of each CDR3. Each record gives: clone size, D gene, V gene, J gene, CDR3 DNA, CDR3 protein. The D gene is left open where the match is weak. Not every row has a clone size; where given, it reads once, few, many or a size class.

abundance: .
d_gene: TRBD2
v_gene: TRBV20-1
j_gene: TRBJ2-3
CDR3nt: TGCAGTGCGCGGACTAGCGGGGGAGGTTCGTTTTCTACAGATACGCAGTATTTT
CDR3aa: CSARTSGGGSFSTDTQYF

abundance: .
d_gene: TRBD1
v_gene: TRBV19
j_gene: TRBJ1-1
CDR3nt: TGTGCCAGTAGTATACAGGGGGCGCACACTGAAGCTTTCTTT
CDR3aa: CASSIQGAHTEAFF

abundance: .
d_gene: TRBD1
v_gene: TRBV3-1
j_gene: TRBJ1-2
CDR3nt: TGTGCCAGCAGCCGCCGACAGGGGGAAGATGGCTACACCTTC
CDR3aa: CASSRRQGEDGYTF

abundance: few
d_gene: TRBD2
v_gene: TRBV20-1
j_gene: TRBJ2-1
CDR3nt: TGCAGTCAACGACTAGCGGGAGTCAGTGAGCAGTTCTTC
CDR3aa: CSQRLAGVSEQFF

abundance: .
d_gene: .
v_gene: TRBV3-1
j_gene: TRBJ2-6
CDR3nt: TGTGCCAGCAGCCAAGAAGCCCAGTCTGGGGCCAACGTCCTGACTTTC
CDR3aa: CASSQEAQSGANVLTF

abundance: .
d_gene: TRBD1
v_gene: TRBV29-1
j_gene: TRBJ1-2
CDR3nt: TGCAGCGTACTGGGACAGGGTGTTGGCGGCTACACCTTC
CDR3aa: CSVLGQGVGGYTF

abundance: few
d_gene: .
v_gene: TRBV5-1
j_gene: TRBJ2-3
CDR3nt: TGCGCCAGCAGCGTCGGGTCCGCATCCACAGATACGCAGTATTTT
CDR3aa: CASSVGSASTDTQYF

abundance: few
d_gene: TRBD2
v_gene: TRBV5-1
j_gene: TRBJ2-7
CDR3nt: TGCGCCAGCAGCTCTACCGGGACTAGCGGGTTGGTGGCATCCTACGAGCAGTACTTC
CDR3aa: CASSSTGTSGLVASYEQYF

abundance: .
d_gene: .
v_gene: TRBV20-1
j_gene: TRBJ2-7
CDR3nt: TGCAGTGCTAGCGGCCCCTCGGAGCAGTACTTC
CDR3aa: CSASGPSEQYF

abundance: many
d_gene: .
v_gene: TRBV4-3
j_gene: TRBJ2-1
CDR3nt: TGCGCCAGCAGCATAGAGGGGTACAATGAGCAGTTCTTC
CDR3aa: CASSIEGYNEQFF

abundance: few
d_gene: TRBD1
v_gene: TRBV9
j_gene: TRBJ2-3
CDR3nt: TGTGCCAGCAGCGCCCCGGGACAGGGCCACCCAGATACGCAGTATTTT
CDR3aa: CASSAPGQGHPDTQYF

abundance: .
d_gene: TRBD1
v_gene: TRBV20-1
j_gene: TRBJ2-5
CDR3nt: TGCAGTGCTACTGTTACAGGGGGCCAAGAGACCCAGTACTTC
CDR3aa: CSATVTGGQETQYF

abundance: few
d_gene: .
v_gene: TRBV5-1
j_gene: TRBJ2-6
CDR3nt: TGCGCCAGCAGCTCTGGCGAGGACTCTGGGGCCAACGTCCTGACTTTC
CDR3aa: CASSSGEDSGANVLTF

abundance: few
d_gene: .
v_gene: TRBV4-3
j_gene: TRBJ2-1
CDR3nt: TGCGCCTCCTCAATAGAAGGACGTAATGAGCAGTTCTTC
CDR3aa: CASSIEGRNEQFF

abundance: .
d_gene: .
v_gene: TRBV5-4
j_gene: TRBJ2-2
CDR3nt: TGTGCCAGCAGCCCTCCTGTGGGGGACACCGGGGAGCTGTTTTTT
CDR3aa: CASSPPVGDTGELFF

abundance: .
d_gene: .
v_gene: TRBV2
j_gene: TRBJ2-5
CDR3nt: TGTGCCAGCAGTGATCGGCGTCGTCTCGAGACCCAGTACTTC
CDR3aa: CASSDRRRLETQYF

abundance: .
d_gene: .
v_gene: TRBV1
j_gene: TRBJ2-1
CDR3nt: TGCCAAGGGGTCCACAATGAGCAGTTCTTC
CDR3aa: CQGVHNEQFF

abundance: few
d_gene: TRBD2
v_gene: TRBV20-1
j_gene: TRBJ2-5
CDR3nt: TGCAGTGCTAGCATTTGGACGGGGACTAGCGGTGAGACCCAGTACTTC
CDR3aa: CSASIWTGTSGETQYF

abundance: few
d_gene: .
v_gene: TRBV6-2/TRBV6-3
j_gene: TRBJ2-4
CDR3nt: TGTGCCAGCACTCCTGGGGGAGCCAAAGCCAAAAACATTCAGTACTTC
CDR3aa: CASTPGGAKAKNIQYF

abundance: .
d_gene: TRBD2
v_gene: TRBV7-8
j_gene: TRBJ2-1
CDR3nt: TGTGCCAGCAGCTCAGTGCGGGAGGGCCGGAATGAGCAGTTCTTC
CDR3aa: CASSSVREGRNEQFF

abundance: few
d_gene: TRBD2
v_gene: TRBV5-6
j_gene: TRBJ2-1
CDR3nt: TGTGCCAGCAGCTTGCCGCGGGAGGCGAATGAGCAGTTCTTC
CDR3aa: CASSLPREANEQFF

abundance: .
d_gene: .
v_gene: TRBV10-3
j_gene: TRBJ1-1
CDR3nt: TGTGCCAGTTGCCCCCGGGACCGTACAAAGGCTGAAGCTTTCTTT
CDR3aa: CASCPRDRTKAEAFF

abundance: few
d_gene: .
v_gene: TRBV29-1
j_gene: TRBJ1-1
CDR3nt: TGCACCGTATTTATGAACACTGAAGCTTTCTTT
CDR3aa: CTVFMNTEAFF

abundance: many
d_gene: TRBD2
v_gene: TRBV20-1
j_gene: TRBJ2-1
CDR3nt: TGCAGTGCTAGATCGTCCGGGACTAGCGGGGGACTGTATGAGCAGTTCTTC
CDR3aa: CSARSSGTSGGLYEQFF

abundance: few
d_gene: TRBD2
v_gene: TRBV6-5
j_gene: TRBJ2-1
CDR3nt: TGTGCCAGCAGTTACTCTCTAGCGGGAGGCCGGAACTTC
CDR3aa: CASSYSLAGGRNF

abundance: few
d_gene: TRBD2
v_gene: TRBV7-2
j_gene: TRBJ2-2
CDR3nt: TGTGCCAGCAGCTTAGCCCGACTAGCGGGAGTGGGGGAGCTGTTTTTT
CDR3aa: CASSLARLAGVGELFF

abundance: .
d_gene: .
v_gene: TRBV4-1
j_gene: TRBJ2-7
CDR3nt: TGCGCCAGCAGCCAAGATCGGGGGACAGTCACCTCCTACGAGCAGTACTTC
CDR3aa: CASSQDRGTVTSYEQYF

abundance: .
d_gene: .
v_gene: TRBV5-1
j_gene: TRBJ2-7
CDR3nt: TGCGCCAGCTGCACCGGGACATCCTACGAGCAGTACTTC
CDR3aa: CASCTGTSYEQYF

abundance: .
d_gene: TRBD2
v_gene: TRBV7-6
j_gene: TRBJ2-3
CDR3nt: TGTGCCAGCAGCTTCACATTAGCGGGGGTCGCAGATACGCAGTATTTT
CDR3aa: CASSFTLAGVADTQYF

abundance: many
d_gene: TRBD2
v_gene: TRBV29-1
j_gene: TRBJ2-3
CDR3nt: TGCAGCTCCTTAACTAGCGGATTAACAGATACGCAGTATTTT
CDR3aa: CSSLTSGLTDTQYF

abundance: few
d_gene: TRBD2
v_gene: TRBV5-1
j_gene: TRBJ2-2
CDR3nt: TGCGCCAGCAGCTTGGCAACTAGCGGAGCGAACACCGGGGAGCTGTTTTTT
CDR3aa: CASSLATSGANTGELFF

abundance: .
d_gene: .
v_gene: TRBV2
j_gene: TRBJ2-5
CDR3nt: TGTGCCAGCAAAGGGTGGGCTCAAGAGACCCAGTACTTC
CDR3aa: CASKGWAQETQYF

abundance: .
d_gene: .
v_gene: TRBV6-1
j_gene: TRBJ1-5
CDR3nt: TGTGCCAGCAGTGCTGCCTCCAGGTGGTCAAATCAGCCCCAGCATTTT
CDR3aa: CASSAASRWSNQPQHF

abundance: few
d_gene: TRBD2
v_gene: TRBV5-1
j_gene: TRBJ2-3
CDR3nt: TGCGCCAGCATTCAAGGAGCGGGGTTCACAGATACGCAGTATTTT
CDR3aa: CASIQGAGFTDTQYF

abundance: many
d_gene: .
v_gene: TRBV6-1
j_gene: TRBJ2-1
CDR3nt: TGTGCCAGCAGTCCGAAAGGGTCGAGCTCCTACAATGAGCAGTTCTTC
CDR3aa: CASSPKGSSSYNEQFF

abundance: once
d_gene: TRBD2
v_gene: TRBV20-1
j_gene: TRBJ2-3
CDR3nt: TGCAGTGCTAGACAAAGACTAGCACAATCGGCAGATACGCAGTATTTT
CDR3aa: CSARQRLAQSADTQYF

abundance: few
d_gene: .
v_gene: TRBV10-3
j_gene: TRBJ2-5
CDR3nt: TGTGCCACCACGGGGGCCACCCAAGAGACCCAGTACTTC
CDR3aa: CATTGATQETQYF

abundance: few
d_gene: TRBD2
v_gene: TRBV27
j_gene: TRBJ2-3
CDR3nt: TGTGCCAGCAGTCGACTAGCGGGGCACCCAGATACGCAGTATTTT
CDR3aa: CASSRLAGHPDTQYF

abundance: few
d_gene: .
v_gene: TRBV15
j_gene: TRBJ2-7
CDR3nt: TGTGCCACCAGCAGGGGGGGTCGGGGGTCCTACGAGCAGTACTTC
CDR3aa: CATSRGGRGSYEQYF

abundance: many
d_gene: .
v_gene: TRBV5-6
j_gene: TRBJ1-1
CDR3nt: TGTGCCAGCAGCACTAGAGAGAACACTGAAGCTTTCTTT
CDR3aa: CASSTRENTEAFF

abundance: .
d_gene: .
v_gene: TRBV7-9
j_gene: TRBJ2-7
CDR3nt: TGTGCCAGCAGCTTAGGCCGCCGCAGCTCCTACGAGCAGTACTTC
CDR3aa: CASSLGRRSSYEQYF

abundance: .
d_gene: .
v_gene: TRBV12-3/TRBV12-4
j_gene: TRBJ2-4
CDR3nt: TGTGCCAGCAGTTTTTGGGAGACTAATATTGTCATTCAGTACTTC
CDR3aa: CASSFWETNIVIQYF

abundance: few
d_gene: .
v_gene: TRBV12-3/TRBV12-4
j_gene: TRBJ2-7
CDR3nt: TGTGCCAGCTCCGGGATCTCCTACGAGCAGTACTTC
CDR3aa: CASSGISYEQYF

abundance: .
d_gene: TRBD2
v_gene: TRBV6-1
j_gene: TRBJ2-5
CDR3nt: TGTGCCAGCAGCGGGACTAGCGGGGAACAAGAGACCCAGTACTTC
CDR3aa: CASSGTSGEQETQYF

abundance: few
d_gene: TRBD1
v_gene: TRBV6-1
j_gene: TRBJ2-7
CDR3nt: TGTGCCAGCAGCGGTCCGGGACAGGGTAAAAACGAGCAGTACTTC
CDR3aa: CASSGPGQGKNEQYF

abundance: .
d_gene: TRBD2
v_gene: TRBV15
j_gene: TRBJ2-5
CDR3nt: TGTGCCACCAGCAGAGATAAGGGCACTAGCGGCCACCAAGAGACCCAGTACTTC
CDR3aa: CATSRDKGTSGHQETQYF

abundance: few
d_gene: TRBD1
v_gene: TRBV7-6
j_gene: TRBJ2-7
CDR3nt: TGTGCCAGCAGCTCTACGGGACAGACCGAGCAGTACTTC
CDR3aa: CASSSTGQTEQYF

abundance: .
d_gene: TRBD1
v_gene: TRBV12-3/TRBV12-4
j_gene: TRBJ1-6
CDR3nt: TGTGCCAGCACGCTGACAGGGTCGGATTCACCCCTCCACTTT
CDR3aa: CASTLTGSDSPLHF